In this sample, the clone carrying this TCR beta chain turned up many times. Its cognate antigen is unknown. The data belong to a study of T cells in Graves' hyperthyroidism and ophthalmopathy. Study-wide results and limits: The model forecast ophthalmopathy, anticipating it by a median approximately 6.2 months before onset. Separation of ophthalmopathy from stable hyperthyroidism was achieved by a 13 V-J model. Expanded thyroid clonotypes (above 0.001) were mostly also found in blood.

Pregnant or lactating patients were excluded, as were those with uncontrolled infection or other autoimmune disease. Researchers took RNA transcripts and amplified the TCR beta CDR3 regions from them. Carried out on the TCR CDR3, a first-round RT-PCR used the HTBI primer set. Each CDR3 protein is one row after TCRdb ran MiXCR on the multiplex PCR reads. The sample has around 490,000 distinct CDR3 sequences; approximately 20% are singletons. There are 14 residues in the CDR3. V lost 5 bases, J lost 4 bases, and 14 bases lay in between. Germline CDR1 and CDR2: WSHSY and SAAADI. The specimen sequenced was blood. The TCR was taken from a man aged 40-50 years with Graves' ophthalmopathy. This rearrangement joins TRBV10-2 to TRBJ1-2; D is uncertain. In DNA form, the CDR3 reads TGCGCCAGCAGTCGGACTCCTCTCAGCTATGGCTACACCTTC. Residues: CASSRTPLSYGYTF.